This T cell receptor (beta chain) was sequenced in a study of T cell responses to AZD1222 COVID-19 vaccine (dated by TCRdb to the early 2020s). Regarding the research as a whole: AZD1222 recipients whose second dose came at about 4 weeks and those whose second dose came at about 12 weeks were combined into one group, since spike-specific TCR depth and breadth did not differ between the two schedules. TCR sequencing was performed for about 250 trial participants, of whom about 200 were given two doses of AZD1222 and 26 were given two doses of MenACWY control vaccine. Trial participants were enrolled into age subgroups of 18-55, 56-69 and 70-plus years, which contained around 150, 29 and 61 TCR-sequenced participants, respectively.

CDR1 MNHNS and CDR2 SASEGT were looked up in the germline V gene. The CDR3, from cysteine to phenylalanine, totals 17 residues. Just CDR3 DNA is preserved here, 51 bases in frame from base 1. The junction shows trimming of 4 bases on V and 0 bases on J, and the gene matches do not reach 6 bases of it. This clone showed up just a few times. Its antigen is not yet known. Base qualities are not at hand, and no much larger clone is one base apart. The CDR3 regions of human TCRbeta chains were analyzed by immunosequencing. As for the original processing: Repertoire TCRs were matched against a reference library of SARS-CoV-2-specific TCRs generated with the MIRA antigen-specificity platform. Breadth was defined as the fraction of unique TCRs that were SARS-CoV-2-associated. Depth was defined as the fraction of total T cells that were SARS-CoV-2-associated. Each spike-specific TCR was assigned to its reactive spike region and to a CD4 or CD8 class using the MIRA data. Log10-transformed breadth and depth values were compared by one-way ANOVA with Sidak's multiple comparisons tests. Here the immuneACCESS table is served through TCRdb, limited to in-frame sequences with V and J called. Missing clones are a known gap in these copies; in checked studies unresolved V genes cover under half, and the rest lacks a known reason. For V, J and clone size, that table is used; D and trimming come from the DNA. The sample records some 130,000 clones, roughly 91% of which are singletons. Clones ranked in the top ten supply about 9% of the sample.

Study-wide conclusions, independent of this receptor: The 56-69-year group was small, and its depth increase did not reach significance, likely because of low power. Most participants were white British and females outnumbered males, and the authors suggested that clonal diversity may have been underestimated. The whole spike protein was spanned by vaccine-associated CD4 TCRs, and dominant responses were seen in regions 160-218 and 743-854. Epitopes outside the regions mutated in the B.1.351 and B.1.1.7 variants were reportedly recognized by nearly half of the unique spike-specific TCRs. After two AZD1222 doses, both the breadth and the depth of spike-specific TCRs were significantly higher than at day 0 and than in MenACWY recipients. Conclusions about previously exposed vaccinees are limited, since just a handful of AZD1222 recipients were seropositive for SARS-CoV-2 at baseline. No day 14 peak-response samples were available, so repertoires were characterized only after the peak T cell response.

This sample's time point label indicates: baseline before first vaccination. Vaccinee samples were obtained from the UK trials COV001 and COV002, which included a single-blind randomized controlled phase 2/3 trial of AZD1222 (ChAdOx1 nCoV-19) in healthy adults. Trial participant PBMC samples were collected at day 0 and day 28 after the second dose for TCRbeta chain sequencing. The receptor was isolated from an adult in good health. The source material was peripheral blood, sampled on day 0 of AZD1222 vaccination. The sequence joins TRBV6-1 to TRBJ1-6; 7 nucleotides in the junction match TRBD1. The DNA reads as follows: TGTGCCAGCAGTGGCCGGGACAGCAGCTCCTATAATTCACCCCTCCACTTT. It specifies CASSGRDSSSYNSPLHF.